The 15 T cell receptor beta chains in this list originate from one sample, sequenced in a study of blood T cell repertoires in COVID-19. The repertoire was sequenced with immunoSEQ multiplex PCR; TCRdb's copy has only in-frame clones and lacks some. The table records more than 90,000 clones, 82% of them present only once. Sequenced material: peripheral blood. The receptors come from a man in his 70s with acute or convalescent COVID-19.

This clone appeared once. The gene calls are TRBV3-1 (or the pseudogene TRBV3-2) and TRBJ1-2; TRBD1 agrees at 9 bases. CDR3 size: 17 residues. J gave up 2 bases and V 4 bases, and 11 bases lay outside the gene matches. The germline V gene encodes CDR1 LGHDT and CDR2 YNNKEL (reference sequence). CDR3 sequence: CASSRLTPGQGNYGYTF. In DNA form, the CDR3 reads TGTGCCAGCAGCCGCCTAACACCGGGACAGGGAAACTATGGCTACACCTTC.

Only one count was recorded for this clone. CDR3 in amino acids: CASTSTGKDGYTF. CDR3 sequence (DNA): TGTGCCAGCACCTCGACAGGGAAGGACGGCTACACCTTC. The rearrangement links TRBV6-5 to TRBJ1-2; TRBD1 matches at 7 bases. Germline CDR1 and CDR2: MNHEY and SVGAGI. The CDR3 sequence is 13 residues long. V lost 7 bases to trimming and J lost 8 bases; unmatched junction nucleotides: 10.

V and J are TRBV5-4 and TRBJ1-2; possible D gene TRBD1, 6 bases. In germline, CDR1 is SGHNT, CDR2 YYREEE (reference sequence). The CDR3 contains 15 residues. V lost 4 bases and J 0 bases, leaving 13 bases between the germline ends. This chain's CDR3 is CASSVRGAANYGYTF. CDR3 DNA sequence: TGTGCCAGCAGCGTCAGGGGTGCAGCTAACTATGGCTACACCTTC. Using reference TRBV5-4 and TRBJ1-2 for the parts outside the CDR3, the full variable domain is ETGVTQSPTHLIKTRGQQVTLRCSSQSGHNTVSWYQQALGQGPQFIFQYYREEENGRGNFPPRFSGLQFPNYSSELNVNALELDDSALYLCASSVRGAANYGYTFGSGTRLTVV.

With regard to this clone: Distinct nucleotide sequences in the sample also encode this CDR3. The chain recombines TRBV2 with TRBJ2-1; D possibly corresponds to TRBD1 (5 bases). The length of the CDR3 is 14 residues. Trimming cost V 4 bases and J 0 bases, with 7 bases left between them. From germline, CDR1 is SNHLY and CDR2 FYNNEI. CDR3 residues: CASSVQGSYNEQFF. The CDR3 DNA sequence: TGTGCCAGCAGTGTGCAGGGCTCCTACAATGAGCAGTTCTTC.

The chain carries TRBV21-1 and TRBJ1-2. TRBV21-1 is a pseudogene segment. This CDR3 contains 19 residues. CDR3 in DNA: TGTGCCAGCAGCAAAGGGGGTGTAAAGGGAATGGTTATGGACTATAGCTACACCTTC. It is translated as CASSKGGVKGMVMDYSYTF.

The rearrangement links TRBV5-6 to TRBJ2-3; D is ambiguous. CDR1 is SGHDT and CDR2 is YYEEEE in the germline V gene. The V end lost 0 bases, the J end lost 2 bases, and 4 bases lay between the germline ends. CDR3 length: 13 residues. The CDR3 reads CASSLAHTDTQYF. The CDR3 DNA sequence: TGTGCCAGCAGCTTGGCCCACACAGATACGCAGTATTTT.

J is TRBJ2-7 and V is TRBV7-9, with D uncertain. The CDR3 has 11 amino acids. The germline gives CDR1 SEHNR, CDR2 FQNEAQ (reference sequence). Trimming removed 2 bases at V and 3 bases at J, with 2 bases between. The CDR3 loop reads CASSLHYEQYF. Written as DNA, the CDR3 is TGTGCCAGCAGCTTACACTACGAGCAGTACTTC. Looking up the rest from reference TRBV7-9 and TRBJ2-7 gives the full variable domain: DTGVSQNPRHKITKRGQNVTFRCDPISEHNRLYWYRQTLGQGPEFLTYFQNEAQLEKSRLLSDRFSAERPKGSFSTLEIQRTEQGDSAMYLCASSLHYEQYFGPGTRLTVT.

This chain uses TRBV7-9 with TRBJ2-1; D might be TRBD1 (5 bases). V lost 3 bases, J lost 7 bases, and 10 bases lay in between. This CDR3 has 13 residues. The germline gives CDR1 SEHNR, CDR2 FQNEAQ (reference sequence). The CDR3 loop reads CASSLTDQNEQFF. The CDR3 DNA reads as TGTGCCAGCAGCTTGACAGACCAGAATGAGCAGTTCTTC. The full variable domain, in which reference TRBV7-9 and TRBJ2-1 provide the parts outside the CDR3, is DTGVSQNPRHKITKRGQNVTFRCDPISEHNRLYWYRQTLGQGPEFLTYFQNEAQLEKSRLLSDRFSAERPKGSFSTLEIQRTEQGDSAMYLCASSLTDQNEQFFGPGTRLTVL.

The V call is TRBV5-1, the J call TRBJ1-2; D perhaps matches TRBD1 (5 bases). Per the germline V gene, CDR1 is SGHRS and CDR2 is YFSETQ. The germline V and J ends were trimmed by 0 bases and 0 bases, with 9 bases remaining between them. This CDR3 spans 15 amino acids. The DNA for the CDR3 is TGCGCCAGCAGCTTGGGTGGGGCTACTAACTATGGCTACACCTTC. It codes for CASSLGGATNYGYTF.

The chain is built from TRBV30 and TRBJ2-1; 10 nucleotides agree with TRBD2. The ends lost 4 bases at V and 4 bases at J; junction bases unmatched: 4. This CDR3 is 14 amino acids long. Germline assignment: CDR1 GTSNPN and CDR2 SVGIG (reference sequence). CDR3 amino acids: CAWTFSGRYNEQFF. The CDR3 nucleotides read TGTGCCTGGACTTTTAGCGGGAGGTACAATGAGCAGTTCTTC.

This clone was counted once. The CDR3 sequence is CASSEAGLAGGLGDTQYF. The CDR3 DNA sequence: TGTGCCAGCAGTGAAGCCGGACTAGCGGGGGGGCTAGGGGATACGCAGTATTTT. V gene TRBV6-1 combines with J gene TRBJ2-3; TRBD2 agrees at 15 bases. This CDR3 has 18 residues. The V segment lost 0 bases and the J segment 6 bases; nucleotides outside the gene matches: 7. Per germline, CDR1 MNHNS and CDR2 SASEGT.

This sequence joins TRBV7-2 and TRBJ2-7; D is perhaps TRBD1 (5 bases). The CDR3 totals 14 residues. The germline gives CDR1 SGHTA, CDR2 FQGNSA. V was pared by 6 bases and J by 4 bases, with 16 bases between. CDR3 in DNA: TGTGCCAGCAGGGTCGGACACCACCGATACGAGCAGTACTTC. Encoded protein: CASRVGHHRYEQYF.

The rearrangement links TRBV7-8 to TRBJ2-1; TRBD2 matches at 7 bases. Trimming cost V 4 bases and J 5 bases; bases outside gene matches: 11. This CDR3 region has 16 residues. Per germline, CDR1 SGHVS and CDR2 FQNEAQ. The DNA for the CDR3 is TGTGCCAGCAGCTCATTTAGTTCTAGCGGCGACAATGAGCAGTTCTTC. This sequence encodes CASSSFSSSGDNEQFF.

V gene TRBV30 combines with J gene TRBJ2-7; D unresolved. Per the germline V gene, CDR1 is GTSNPN and CDR2 is SVGIG (reference sequence). V was trimmed by 4 bases and J by 0 bases, leaving 7 bases between them. This CDR3 is 12 amino acids long. The CDR3 is CAWTTFSYEQYF. CDR3 DNA: TGTGCCTGGACGACATTCTCCTACGAGCAGTACTTC.

This chain joins TRBV7-2 and TRBJ2-7; 13 nucleotides agree with TRBD2. Trimming took 5 bases from V and 4 from J; bases not matched to a gene: 2. CDR3 length equals 14 residues. Per germline, CDR1 SGHTA and CDR2 FQGNSA. The CDR3 DNA sequence: TGTGCCAGCAGCGGGGGACTAGCGGGGTACGAGCAGTACTTC. This sequence encodes CASSGGLAGYEQYF.